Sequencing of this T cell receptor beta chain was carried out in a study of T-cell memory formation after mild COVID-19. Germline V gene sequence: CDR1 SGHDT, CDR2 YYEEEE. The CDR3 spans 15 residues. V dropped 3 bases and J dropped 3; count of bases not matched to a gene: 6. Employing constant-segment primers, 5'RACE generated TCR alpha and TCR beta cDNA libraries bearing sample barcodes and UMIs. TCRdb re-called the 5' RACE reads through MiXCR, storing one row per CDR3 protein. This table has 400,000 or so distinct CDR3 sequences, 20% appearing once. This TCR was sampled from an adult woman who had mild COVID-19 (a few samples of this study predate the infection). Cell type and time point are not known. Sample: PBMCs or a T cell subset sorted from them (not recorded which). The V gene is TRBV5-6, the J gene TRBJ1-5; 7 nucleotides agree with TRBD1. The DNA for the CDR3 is TGTGCCAGCAGCTGGGGAGGACAGGTCAATCAGCCCCAGCATTTT. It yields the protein CASSWGGQVNQPQHF.